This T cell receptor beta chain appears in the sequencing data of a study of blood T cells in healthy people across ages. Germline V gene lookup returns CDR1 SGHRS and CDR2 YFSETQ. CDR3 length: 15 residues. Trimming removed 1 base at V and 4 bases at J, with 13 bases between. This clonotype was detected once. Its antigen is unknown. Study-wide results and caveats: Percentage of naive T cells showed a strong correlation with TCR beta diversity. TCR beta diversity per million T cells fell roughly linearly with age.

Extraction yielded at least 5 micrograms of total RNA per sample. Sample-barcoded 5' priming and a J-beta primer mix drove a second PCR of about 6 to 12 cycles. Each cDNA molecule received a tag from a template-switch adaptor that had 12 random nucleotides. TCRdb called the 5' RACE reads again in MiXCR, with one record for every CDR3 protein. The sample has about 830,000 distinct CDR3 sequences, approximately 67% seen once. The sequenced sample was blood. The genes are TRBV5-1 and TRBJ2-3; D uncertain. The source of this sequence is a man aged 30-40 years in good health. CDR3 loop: CASSLPQEIADTQYF. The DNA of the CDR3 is TGCGCCAGCAGCTTGCCGCAGGAAATAGCAGATACGCAGTATTTT.